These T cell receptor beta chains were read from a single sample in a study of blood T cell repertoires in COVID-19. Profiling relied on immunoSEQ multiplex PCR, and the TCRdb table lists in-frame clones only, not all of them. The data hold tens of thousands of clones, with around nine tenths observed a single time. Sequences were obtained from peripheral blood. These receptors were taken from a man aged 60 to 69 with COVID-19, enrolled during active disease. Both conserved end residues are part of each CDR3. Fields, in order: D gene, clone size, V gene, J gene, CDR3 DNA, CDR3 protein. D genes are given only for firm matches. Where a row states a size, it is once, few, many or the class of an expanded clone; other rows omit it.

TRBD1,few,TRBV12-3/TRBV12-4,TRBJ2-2,TGTGCCAGCAGTTACAGGGGAGCCGGGGAGCTGTTTTTT,CASSYRGAGELFF
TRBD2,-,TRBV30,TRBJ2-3,TGTGCCTGGAGTGTAAGTCTAGCGGGGGCAGATACGCAGTATTTT,CAWSVSLAGADTQYF
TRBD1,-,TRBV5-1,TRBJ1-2,TGCGCCAGCAGCTGGGGGACAGGTACCCAGGGGGGCTACACCTTC,CASSWGTGTQGGYTF
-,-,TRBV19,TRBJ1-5,TGTGCCAGTAGTATAGACGCCCTCGAGATGAACCCCTATAGCAATCAGCCCCAGCATTTT,CASSIDALEMNPYSNQPQHF
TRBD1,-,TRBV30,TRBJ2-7,TGTGCCTGGAGTCAATGGACAGGGGACTACGAGCAGTACTTC,CAWSQWTGDYEQYF
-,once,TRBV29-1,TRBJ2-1,TGCAGCGTTGAAGACCCATTGGCCCCCTACAATGAGCAGTTCTTC,CSVEDPLAPYNEQFF
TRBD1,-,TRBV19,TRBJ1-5,TGTGCCAGTAGTCCCCGTTGGGACAGGTGGGATCAGCCCCAGCATTTT,CASSPRWDRWDQPQHF
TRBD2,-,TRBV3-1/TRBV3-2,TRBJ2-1,TGTGCCAGCAGCCCCCGACTAGCGGAGGCGGGTGAGCAGTTCTTC,CASSPRLAEAGEQFF
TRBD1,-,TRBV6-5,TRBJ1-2,TGTGCCAGCAGTTACTCGATACCGGGACAGGGGGATGGCTACACCTTC,CASSYSIPGQGDGYTF
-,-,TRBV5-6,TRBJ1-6,TGTGCCAGCAGCTTAGGGGATAATTCACCCCTCCACTTT,CASSLGDNSPLHF
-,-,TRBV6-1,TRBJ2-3,TGTGCCAGCAGTGAACAAGGGCCCCTGACCGGGGCGCAGTATTTT,CASSEQGPLTGAQYF
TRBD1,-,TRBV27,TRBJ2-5,TGTGCCAGCAGTCCCCTGGACAGGGTCCAAGAGACCCAGTACTTC,CASSPLDRVQETQYF
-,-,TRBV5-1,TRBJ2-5,TGCGCCAGCAGCTTGGTCGGGGGCCAAGAGACCCAGTACTTC,CASSLVGGQETQYF
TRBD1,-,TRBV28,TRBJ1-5,TGTGCCAGCAGTGGGACAGGGGGAGAGAATCAGCCCCAGCATTTT,CASSGTGGENQPQHF
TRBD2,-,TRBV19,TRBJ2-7,TGTGCCAGTAGTATAGGACCGGCTAGCGGGAGGGTATCCTACGAGCAGTACTTC,CASSIGPASGRVSYEQYF
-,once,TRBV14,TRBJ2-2,TGTGCCAGCAGCCAAGGGACTTGGAGCGGGGAGCTGTTTTTT,CASSQGTWSGELFF
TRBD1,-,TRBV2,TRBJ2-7,TGTGCCAGCAGAGGGGACAGGAATAGGAGTTACGAGCAGTACTTC,CASRGDRNRSYEQYF
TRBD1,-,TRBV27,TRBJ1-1,TGTGCCAGCAGTAAGGACAGGGGACAAGCTTTCTTT,CASSKDRGQAFF
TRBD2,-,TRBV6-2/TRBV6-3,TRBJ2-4,TGTGCCAGCAGTTTACGACTAGCGGGAGCACGCCTAGCCAAAAACATTCAGTACTTC,CASSLRLAGARLAKNIQYF
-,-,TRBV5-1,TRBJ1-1,TGCGCCAGCAGCTATGGGGCGGGAAGCACTGAAGCTTTCTTT,CASSYGAGSTEAFF
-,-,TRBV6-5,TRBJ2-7,TGTGCCAGCAGTTACTCATTTGCCCGGGGCGAGCAGTACTTC,CASSYSFARGEQYF
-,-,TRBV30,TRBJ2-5,TGTGCCTGGAGAATGGAGGGGGAGACCCAGTACTTC,CAWRMEGETQYF
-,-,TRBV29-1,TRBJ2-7,TGCAGCGTTTCCGCCAGGGGATACGAGCAGTACTTC,CSVSARGYEQYF
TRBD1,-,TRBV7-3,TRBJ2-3,TGTGCCAGCAGCTTGGGACAGATCGATACGCAGTATTTT,CASSLGQIDTQYF
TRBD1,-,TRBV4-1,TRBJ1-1,TGCGCCAGCAGCCAAGATCTTTCCGGGACAGGGGGGAGAACTGAAGCTTTCTTT,CASSQDLSGTGGRTEAFF
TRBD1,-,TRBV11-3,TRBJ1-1,TGTGCCAGCAGCTTCGGGACAGAAACTGAAGCTTTCTTT,CASSFGTETEAFF
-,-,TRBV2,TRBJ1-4,TGTGCCAGCAGTTTATGGCAGACTAATGAAAAACTGTTTTTT,CASSLWQTNEKLFF
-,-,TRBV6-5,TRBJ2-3,TGTGCCAGCAGCTGGCCGGGGATAGATACGCAGTATTTT,CASSWPGIDTQYF
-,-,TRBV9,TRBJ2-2,TGTGCCAGCAGCGAAAACAGGCCCACCGGGGAGCTGTTTTTT,CASSENRPTGELFF
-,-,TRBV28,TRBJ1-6,TGTGCCAGCAGTTCCCTGAGCTCCTATAATTCACCCCTCCACTTT,CASSSLSSYNSPLHF
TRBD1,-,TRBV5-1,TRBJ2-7,TGCGCCAGCAGCTTGGACAGGGGTTCCTACGAGCAGTACTTC,CASSLDRGSYEQYF
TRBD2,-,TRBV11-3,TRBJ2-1,TGTGCCAGCAGCCCAACTAGCGGGAGAAGGAATGAGCAGTTCTTC,CASSPTSGRRNEQFF
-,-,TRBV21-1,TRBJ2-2,TGTGCCAGCAGCAGCACACGAAAGCGGGAGGGAGCCGGGGAGCTGTTTTTT,CASSSTRKREGAGELFF
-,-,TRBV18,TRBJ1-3,TGTGCCAGCTCACCACTCCATCCCCCTTCAGGGTTGAAAGGAAACACCATATATTTT,CASSPLHPPSGLKGNTIYF
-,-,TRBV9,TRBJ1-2,TGTGCCAGCAGCGCACAGGGCACGAGGGGTGGCTACACCTTC,CASSAQGTRGGYTF
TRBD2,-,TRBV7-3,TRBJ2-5,TGTGCCAGCAGCCCGCGGACTAGCGGGAGGGAGACCCAGTACTTC,CASSPRTSGRETQYF
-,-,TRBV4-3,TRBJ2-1,TGCGCCAGCAGCCAAGACACGGGGTTCACCTACAATGAGCAGTTCTTC,CASSQDTGFTYNEQFF
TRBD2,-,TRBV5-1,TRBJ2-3,TGCGCCAGCAGCTTGACTCTAGCGGGAGGGCCCGGGGATACGCAGTATTTT,CASSLTLAGGPGDTQYF
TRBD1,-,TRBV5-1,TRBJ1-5,TGCGCCAGCAGCCTCCACCCCCACAGGGGCGAAGGCAATCAGCCCCAGCATTTT,CASSLHPHRGEGNQPQHF
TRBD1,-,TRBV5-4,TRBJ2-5,TGTGCCAGCAGCTTGGCCCGGGACAGGCAGCAAGAGACCCAGTACTTC,CASSLARDRQQETQYF
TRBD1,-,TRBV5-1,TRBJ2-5,TGCGCCAGCAGCGCCAGGGGGAGAGGGGAGACCCAGTACTTC,CASSARGRGETQYF
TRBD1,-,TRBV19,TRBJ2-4,TGTGCCAGTAGTGACCGGGACAGGGTAGCCAAAAACATTCAGTACTTC,CASSDRDRVAKNIQYF
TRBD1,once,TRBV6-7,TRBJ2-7,TGTGCCAGCAGTTATGGGGACAGGGGCAGGGACGAGCAGTACTTC,CASSYGDRGRDEQYF
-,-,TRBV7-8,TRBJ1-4,TGTGCCAGCAGCTTACCCTCGAAGGGGGAAAAACTGTTTTTT,CASSLPSKGEKLFF
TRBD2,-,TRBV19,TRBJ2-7,TGTGCCAGTAGACCATCTAGCGGACAATCTTACGAGCAGTACTTC,CASRPSSGQSYEQYF
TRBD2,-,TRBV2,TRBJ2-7,TGTGCCAGCAGTGCCTTAGGACTAGCGGAGGGTTCTGGGTACGAGCAGTACTTC,CASSALGLAEGSGYEQYF
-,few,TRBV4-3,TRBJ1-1,TGCGCCAGCAGCCAAGTAGCGAACTCGAACACTGAAGCTTTCTTT,CASSQVANSNTEAFF